Listed below are T cell receptor beta chains from one sample, sequenced in a study of T cell changes during pregnancy in multiple sclerosis. Only in-frame clones appear in the TCRdb table, and some are missing; sequencing was by immunoSEQ multiplex PCR. The data hold more than 75,000 clones, with 90% to 95% observed a single time. Sequencing was performed on peripheral blood, taken in the first trimester of pregnancy. The receptors were gathered from a female donor with multiple sclerosis, enrolled in a pregnancy study. Each CDR3 is given with its conserved first and last residue. The D gene is left open where the match is weak. Part of the rows lack a size; the others show once, few, many or a class for expanded clones.

TRBD1	TRBV4-3	TRBJ2-7	-	TGCGCCAGCAGCCCCACCAGGGGGCTCGAGCAGTACTTC	CASSPTRGLEQYF
-	TRBV5-1	TRBJ2-5	-	TGCGCCAGCAGCCTCTTTGAAGAGACCCAGTACTTC	CASSLFEETQYF
TRBD2	TRBV2	TRBJ2-3	-	TGTGCCAGCAGATTAGCGGGAGGGCGTCAAGATACGCAGTATTTT	CASRLAGGRQDTQYF
-	TRBV30	TRBJ1-1	-	TGTGCCTGGAGTGTACGGTCCCCGGAGGGCCCACCTGAAGCTTTCTTT	CAWSVRSPEGPPEAFF
-	TRBV6-5	TRBJ2-7	-	TGTGCCAGCAGTTACAGCGAGAGCTCCTACGAGCAGTACTTC	CASSYSESSYEQYF
-	TRBV27	TRBJ1-5	-	TGTGCCAGCAGTTTCGAGGGCAATAGCAATCAGCCCCAGCATTTT	CASSFEGNSNQPQHF
TRBD1	TRBV6-5	TRBJ1-5	-	TGTGCCAGCAGCCCCCGAGGACAGGGCAATCAGCCCCAGCATTTT	CASSPRGQGNQPQHF
-	TRBV14	TRBJ1-1	few	TGTGCCAGCAGCCCTCGAACTGTACTCGAAGCTTTCTTT	CASSPRTVLEAFF
-	TRBV2	TRBJ1-1	-	TGTGCCAGCGGGCGTTACTCTGAAGCTTTCTTT	CASGRYSEAFF
-	TRBV19	TRBJ2-7	-	TGTGCCAGTACAGGAATCAACCCCTACGAGCAGTACTTC	CASTGINPYEQYF
TRBD1	TRBV5-1	TRBJ2-6	-	TGCGCCAGCAGCTTAAGACAGGGTGATTCTGGGGCCAACGTCCTGACTTTC	CASSLRQGDSGANVLTF
TRBD1	TRBV5-1	TRBJ2-3	-	TGCGCCAGCAGCTTTGGCAGGGGGCGGTTTGGCACAGATACGCAGTATTTT	CASSFGRGRFGTDTQYF
-	TRBV7-6	TRBJ1-3	-	TGTGCCAGCAGCCACCGGCAGGGCCGCAGCTCTGGAAACACCATATATTTT	CASSHRQGRSSGNTIYF
TRBD2	TRBV14	TRBJ2-1	-	TGTGCCAGCAGCCAACAGCGGGGGGCCGTCAATGAGCAGTTCTTC	CASSQQRGAVNEQFF
TRBD1	TRBV9	TRBJ2-7	once	TGTGCCAGCAGCCCCCGGACAGGCAACTCCTACGAGCAGTACTTC	CASSPRTGNSYEQYF
TRBD1	TRBV9	TRBJ1-6	-	TGTGCCAGCAGCGGGGGACAGAGAAATTCACCCCTCCACTTT	CASSGGQRNSPLHF
TRBD2	TRBV19	TRBJ2-3	-	TGTGCCAGTCAGACTAGCGGGAGGGAAGATACTAGCACAGATACGCAGTATTTT	CASQTSGREDTSTDTQYF
-	TRBV7-9	TRBJ2-7	-	TGTGCCAGCAGCCTTCCGGGCGGGGGCCTTTCCTACGAGCAGTACTTC	CASSLPGGGLSYEQYF
-	TRBV6-5	TRBJ1-2	-	TGTGCCAGCAACTACAGGAGACGGGACTATGGCTACACCTTC	CASNYRRRDYGYTF
-	TRBV1	TRBJ2-1	-	-	CTSSQEKRRRRFARGAFYNEQFF
TRBD2	TRBV6-4	TRBJ2-5	once	TGTGCCAGCAGTGCGCTAGCGGGGGGGCGCGAGACCCAGTACTTC	CASSALAGGRETQYF
-	TRBV10-1	TRBJ1-1	-	TGCGCCAGCAGTGAGGGGGGGATTGTATTGCTTGGGCTCGGCGGACCAAACACTGAAGCTTTCTTT	CASSEGGIVLLGLGGPNTEAFF
TRBD1	TRBV5-1	TRBJ1-1	-	TGCGCCAGCACCCAACAGGGGGTGAACACTGAAGCTTTCTTT	CASTQQGVNTEAFF
-	TRBV10-3	TRBJ2-1	-	TGTGCCATCAGTGAGTCGAACGGGGGAACCTACAATGAGCAGTTCTTC	CAISESNGGTYNEQFF
-	TRBV2	TRBJ1-2	once	TGTGCCAGCAGTGTACAGGGCAGCTCAAACTATGGCTACACCTTC	CASSVQGSSNYGYTF
-	TRBV28	TRBJ1-2	once	TGTGCCAGCAGTTTCACAGGGCCGTCTGGCTACACCTTC	CASSFTGPSGYTF
TRBD1	TRBV5-1	TRBJ1-2	-	TGCGCCAGCAGCTTCAGTCCTGGGACAGGGGGAGACTACACCTTC	CASSFSPGTGGDYTF
TRBD1	TRBV6-1	TRBJ1-5	once	TGTGCCAGCAGTGAAGCAGGGGGCTCGAGTCAGCCCCAGCATTTT	CASSEAGGSSQPQHF
TRBD1	TRBV27	TRBJ2-7	once	TGTGCCAGCAGTTTATCACAGGGGAGACCTGGCGAGCAGTACTTC	CASSLSQGRPGEQYF
-	TRBV27	TRBJ1-2	-	TGTGCCAGCAGGAGTCAAGGAGTCTATGGCTACACCTTC	CASRSQGVYGYTF
-	TRBV2	TRBJ2-5	once	TGTGCCAGCAGTGACACCCCCCCCGGTGGTAGCCGGGAGACCCAGTACTTC	CASSDTPPGGSRETQYF
-	TRBV5-1	TRBJ2-2	-	TGCGCCAGCAGCCCCTCCGGTAACGGGGAGCTGTTTTTT	CASSPSGNGELFF
-	TRBV5-4	TRBJ1-4	-	TGTGCCAGCAGCTTCGCGGGGGGCGGAGAAAAACTGTTTTTT	CASSFAGGGEKLFF
TRBD1	TRBV7-9	TRBJ1-4	-	TGTGCCAGCAGCTTAATAGGACAGGGGGATGAAAAACTGTTTTTT	CASSLIGQGDEKLFF
TRBD2	TRBV4-3	TRBJ2-7	once	TGCGCCAGCAGCCAAGATCCCGGGGGGGCCCCCGAGCAGTACTTC	CASSQDPGGAPEQYF
TRBD1	TRBV30	TRBJ1-5	-	TGTGCCTGGAGTCTGCGGGACAGACGAAATCAGCCCCAGCATTTT	CAWSLRDRRNQPQHF
-	TRBV18	TRBJ2-7	-	TGTGCCAGCTCACCTGGTATGGAGGAGCAGTACTTC	CASSPGMEEQYF